This TCR beta chain derives from a study of blood T cell repertoires in COVID-19. Looking at the study overall: Sites across the United States, Italy and Spain contributed samples from acute and convalescent COVID-19. Sources were T cells, B-cell-depleted T cells, or PBMCs; the material itself was cDNA or gDNA.

In this sample, this clone turned up a few times. The authors' processing: The authors estimated nucleated cell counts from reference gene primer amplification. The method was immunoSEQ multiplex PCR; TCRdb's version includes in-frame clones alone and lacks a portion of them. V and J calls and clone size follow that table, whereas D and trimming were derived from the DNA. The top ten clones hold around 5% of a sample with 200,000 to 250,000 clones, approximately 79% of them seen once. V lost 2 bases to trimming and J lost 5 bases; unmatched junction nucleotides: 10. The CDR3 sequence is 16 residues long. CDR1 and CDR2 (germline): MNHNY, SVGAGI (reference sequence).

The receptor was derived from a human donor in a cohort sampled during active COVID-19. The V call is TRBV6-6, the J call TRBJ2-7; the match to TRBD2 covers 9 bases. The sequenced material came from peripheral blood. The chain's CDR3 is CASSYPRVAGAHEQYF. Written as DNA, the CDR3 is TGTGCCAGCAGTTACCCTCGGGTAGCGGGAGCCCACGAGCAGTACTTC.